Following are 3 T cell receptor beta chains from one sample sequenced in a study of cytomegalovirus exposure and HLA in healthy donors. Primers included in the PCR were 60 Vbeta and 13 Jbeta primers. Sequencing was performed with immunoSEQ multiplex PCR; in TCRdb, only in-frame clones are kept and a portion is missing. The sample holds about 250,000 clones; around two thirds are singletons and the top ten take over 2%. Specimen: PBMCs. Receptor source: a female donor in good health and CMV-seronegative.

The chain has TRBV5-6 and TRBJ1-2, with no clear D. V was cut by 1 base and J by 0 bases, with 16 bases left in between. CDR1 and CDR2 from the germline V gene are SGHDT and YYEEEE. This CDR3 has 17 amino acids. This chain's CDR3 is CASSLWSSFPSNYGYTF. DNA of the CDR3: TGTGCCAGCAGCTTGTGGAGCTCCTTCCCGTCTAACTATGGCTACACCTTC.

The J gene is TRBJ2-7, the V gene TRBV11-3; D is ambiguous. The CDR3 runs to 15 residues. V shed 5 bases and J shed 0 bases, with 14 bases lying between them. The germline V gene has CDR1 SGHNT and CDR2 YENEEA. This CDR3 reads CASSPDGSASYEQYF. Here the CDR3 DNA reads TGTGCCAGCAGCCCAGACGGCAGCGCCTCCTACGAGCAGTACTTC.

The chain joins TRBV30 to TRBJ2-1, with TRBD2 matching over 10 bases. The germline V gene encodes CDR1 GTSNPN and CDR2 SVGIG (reference sequence). The CDR3 consists of 13 residues. V lost 2 bases to trimming and J lost 7 bases; unmatched junction nucleotides: 2. The CDR3 DNA sequence: TGTGCCTGGAGTACTAGCGGGACGAATGAGCAGTTCTTC. Translating gives CAWSTSGTNEQFF.